This section outlines one T cell receptor beta chain sequence together with its context. What it binds is not known. V was pared by 7 bases and J by 10 bases, with 19 bases between. CDR1 SNHLY and CDR2 FYNNEI come from the germline V gene. The CDR3 loop spans 13 amino acids. This sample was taken from a study of cytomegalovirus exposure and HLA in healthy donors. The wider study: Membership in the Caucasian-associated ancestry cluster was found for 65% to 85% of 300 to 400 genotyped donors.

Amplification used 60 Vbeta primers and 13 Jbeta primers. Assay: immunoSEQ multiplex PCR; the TCRdb copy retains only in-frame clones and omits some. The table shows about 170,000 clones, with 65% to 85% occurring only once. Regarding the study as a whole: 164 TCR beta chains were listed as cytomegalovirus-associated. In the analysis, some V segments, TRBV6-2 and TRBV6-3 included, were excluded as indistinguishable. A cluster of highly shared sequence variants was likely a sequencing artifact.

Sequenced input: PBMCs. The source of this sequence is a man between 35 and 55 years old in good health and CMV-seropositive. V usage is TRBV2 and J usage is TRBJ1-1; D not certain. As DNA, the CDR3 is TGTGCCAGCATCGAAGAGGGCTCCCGGGGAGCTTTCTTT. Encoded protein: CASIEEGSRGAFF.